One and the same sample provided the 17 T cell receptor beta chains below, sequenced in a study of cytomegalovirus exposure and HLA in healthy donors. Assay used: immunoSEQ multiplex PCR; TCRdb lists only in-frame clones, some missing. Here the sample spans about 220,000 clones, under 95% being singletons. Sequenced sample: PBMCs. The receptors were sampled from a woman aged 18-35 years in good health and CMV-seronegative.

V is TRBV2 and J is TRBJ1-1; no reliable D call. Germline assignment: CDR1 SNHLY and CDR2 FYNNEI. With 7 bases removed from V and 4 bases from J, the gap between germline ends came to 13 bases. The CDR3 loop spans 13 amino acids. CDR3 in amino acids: CASNTILVTEAFF. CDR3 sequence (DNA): TGTGCCAGCAACACAATTCTAGTCACTGAAGCTTTCTTT.

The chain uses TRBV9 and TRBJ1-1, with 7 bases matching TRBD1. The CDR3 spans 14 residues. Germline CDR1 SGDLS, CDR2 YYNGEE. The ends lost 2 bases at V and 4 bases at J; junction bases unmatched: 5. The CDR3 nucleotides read TGTGCCAGCAGCGTCCAGGGGGTCGGCACTGAAGCTTTCTTT. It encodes CASSVQGVGTEAFF.

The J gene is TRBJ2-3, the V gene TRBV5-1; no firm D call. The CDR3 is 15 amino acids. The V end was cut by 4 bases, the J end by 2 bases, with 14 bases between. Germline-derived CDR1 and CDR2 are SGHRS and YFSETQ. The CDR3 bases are TGCGCCAGCAGCCCGCGTACCTTCGACACAGATACGCAGTATTTT. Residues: CASSPRTFDTDTQYF.

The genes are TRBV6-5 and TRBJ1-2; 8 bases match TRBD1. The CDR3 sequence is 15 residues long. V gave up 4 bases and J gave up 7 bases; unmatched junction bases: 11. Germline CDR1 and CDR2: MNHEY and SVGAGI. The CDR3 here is CASSFLDREVGGYTF. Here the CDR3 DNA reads TGTGCCAGCAGTTTCTTGGACAGGGAAGTGGGTGGCTACACCTTC.

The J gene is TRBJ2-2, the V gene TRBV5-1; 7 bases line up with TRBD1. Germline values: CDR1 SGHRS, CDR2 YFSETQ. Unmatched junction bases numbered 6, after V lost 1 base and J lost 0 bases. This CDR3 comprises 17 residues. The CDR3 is CASSLLGTVSNTGELFF. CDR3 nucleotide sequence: TGCGCCAGCAGCTTGTTAGGGACAGTTTCGAACACCGGGGAGCTGTTTTTT. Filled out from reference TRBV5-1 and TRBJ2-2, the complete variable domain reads KAGVTQTPRYLIKTRGQQVTLSCSPISGHRSVSWYQQTPGQGLQFLFEYFSETQRNKGNFPGRFSGRQFSNSRSEMNVSTLELGDSALYLCASSLLGTVSNTGELFFGEGSRLTVL.

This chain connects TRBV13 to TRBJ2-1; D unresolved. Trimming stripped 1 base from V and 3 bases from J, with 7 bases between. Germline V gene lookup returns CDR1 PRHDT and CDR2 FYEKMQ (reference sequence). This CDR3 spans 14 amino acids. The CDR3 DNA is TGTGCCAGCAGCTTAGATTCCTTCTACAATGAGCAGTTCTTC. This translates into CASSLDSFYNEQFF.

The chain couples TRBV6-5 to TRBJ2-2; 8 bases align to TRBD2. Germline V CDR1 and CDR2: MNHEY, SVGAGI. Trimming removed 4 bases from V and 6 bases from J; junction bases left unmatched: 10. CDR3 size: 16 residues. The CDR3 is CASSWVPGGLAGELFF. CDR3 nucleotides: TGTGCCAGCAGTTGGGTCCCGGGAGGGCTGGCCGGGGAGCTGTTTTTT.

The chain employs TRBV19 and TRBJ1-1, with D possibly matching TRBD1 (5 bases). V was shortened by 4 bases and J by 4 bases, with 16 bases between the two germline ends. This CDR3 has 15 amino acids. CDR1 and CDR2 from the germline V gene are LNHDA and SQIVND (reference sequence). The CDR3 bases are TGTGCCAGTAGTAGGACCAGGGTGCTGCGCACTGAAGCTTTCTTT. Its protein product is CASSRTRVLRTEAFF.

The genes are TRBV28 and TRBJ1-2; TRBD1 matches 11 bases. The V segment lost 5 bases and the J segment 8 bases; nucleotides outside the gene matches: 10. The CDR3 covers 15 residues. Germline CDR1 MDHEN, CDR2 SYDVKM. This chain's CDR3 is CASSPPGQGAEGYTF. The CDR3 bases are TGTGCCAGCAGTCCCCCCGGACAGGGGGCGGAGGGCTACACCTTC.

Written as DNA, the CDR3 is TGTGCCAGCGGGCGGACAGCTCCCCAAGAGACCCAGTACTTC. It yields the protein CASGRTAPQETQYF. This rearrangement joins TRBV27 to TRBJ2-5; a possible D gene is TRBD1 (6 bases). The CDR3 is made up of 14 amino acids. Germline CDR1 reads MNHEY; CDR2 reads SMNVEV (reference sequence). V shed 8 bases and J shed 1 base, with 14 bases lying between them.

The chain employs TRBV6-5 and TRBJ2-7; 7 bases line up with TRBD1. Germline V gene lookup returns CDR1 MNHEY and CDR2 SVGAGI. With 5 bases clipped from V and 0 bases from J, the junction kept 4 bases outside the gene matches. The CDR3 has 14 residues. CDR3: CASSLQGSSYEQYF. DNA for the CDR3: TGTGCCAGCAGTCTACAGGGGAGCTCCTACGAGCAGTACTTC.

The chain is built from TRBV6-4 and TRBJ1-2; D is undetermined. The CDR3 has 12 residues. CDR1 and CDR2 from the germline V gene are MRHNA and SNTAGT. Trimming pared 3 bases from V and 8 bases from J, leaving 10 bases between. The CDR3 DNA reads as TGTGCCAGCAGTGATCGGGGTCAGGGCTACACCTTC. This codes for CASSDRGQGYTF.

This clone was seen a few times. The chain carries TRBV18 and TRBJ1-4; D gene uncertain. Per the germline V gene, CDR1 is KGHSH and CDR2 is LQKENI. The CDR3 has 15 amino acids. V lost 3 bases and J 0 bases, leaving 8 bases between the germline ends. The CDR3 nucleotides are TGTGCCAGCTCACCGAGCGGTGCAACTAATGAAAAACTGTTTTTT. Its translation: CASSPSGATNEKLFF.

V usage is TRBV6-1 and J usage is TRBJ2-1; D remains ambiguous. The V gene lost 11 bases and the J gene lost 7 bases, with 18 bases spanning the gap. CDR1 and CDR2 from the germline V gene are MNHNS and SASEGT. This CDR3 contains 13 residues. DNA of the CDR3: TGTGCCGCCTGGGCCCCGCCCTTTAATGAGCAGTTCTTC. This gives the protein CAAWAPPFNEQFF.

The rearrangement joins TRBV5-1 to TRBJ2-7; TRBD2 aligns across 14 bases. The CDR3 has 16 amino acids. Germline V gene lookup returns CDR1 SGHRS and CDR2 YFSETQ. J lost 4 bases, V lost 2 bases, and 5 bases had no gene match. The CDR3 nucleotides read TGCGCCAGCAGCTTACTGACTAGCGGGAGGGTATACGAGCAGTACTTC. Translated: CASSLLTSGRVYEQYF.

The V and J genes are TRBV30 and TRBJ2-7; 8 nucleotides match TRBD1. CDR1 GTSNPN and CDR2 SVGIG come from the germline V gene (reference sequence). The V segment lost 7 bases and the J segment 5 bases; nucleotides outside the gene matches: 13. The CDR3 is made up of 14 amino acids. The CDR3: CAFRQLDRVHEQYF. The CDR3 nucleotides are TGTGCCTTCCGTCAATTGGACAGGGTCCACGAGCAGTACTTC. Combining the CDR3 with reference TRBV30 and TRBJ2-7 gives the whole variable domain SQTIHQWPATLVQPVGSPLSLECTVEGTSNPNLYWYRQAAGRGLQLLFYSVGIGQISSEVPQNLSASRPQDRQFILSSKKLLLSDSGFYLCAFRQLDRVHEQYFGPGTRLTVT.

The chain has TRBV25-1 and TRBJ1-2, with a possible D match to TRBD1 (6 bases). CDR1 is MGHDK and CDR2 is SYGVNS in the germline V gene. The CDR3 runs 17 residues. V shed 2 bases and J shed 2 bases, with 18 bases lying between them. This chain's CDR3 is CASSEKQGEGSNYGYTF. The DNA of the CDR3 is TGTGCCAGCAGTGAAAAACAGGGTGAGGGGTCCAACTATGGCTACACCTTC.